Shown below are 25 T cell receptor beta chains from a single sample sequenced in a study of blood T cell repertoires in COVID-19. TCRdb keeps only in-frame clones here, not all; method: immunoSEQ multiplex PCR. The sample has approximately 90,000 clones; roughly 87% are singletons. The sample comprised peripheral blood. The receptor set was obtained from a man aged 50 to 60 with acute or convalescent COVID-19.

V usage is TRBV28 and J usage is TRBJ2-2; 8 positions agree with TRBD1. Trimming cost V 7 bases and J 6 bases; bases outside gene matches: 19. CDR1 and CDR2 (germline): MDHEN, SYDVKM. The CDR3 runs to 18 residues. The CDR3: CASILGAGGLVFPGELFF. Written as DNA, the CDR3 is TGTGCCAGCATCCTAGGGGCAGGGGGCCTTGTTTTCCCCGGGGAGCTGTTTTTT.

In this sample, this clone turned up a few times. The chain couples TRBV6-5 to TRBJ1-5; 9 nucleotides agree with TRBD1. After removal of 5 bases from V and 5 bases from J, the junction contained 4 bases not matched to a gene. CDR3 size: 14 residues. CDR1 and CDR2 from the germline V gene are MNHEY and SVGAGI. The CDR3 DNA sequence: TGTGCCAGCAGTCGTCGACAGGGGGATCAGCCCCAGCATTTT. As protein: CASSRRQGDQPQHF.

The chain is built from TRBV5-5 and TRBJ1-5; D might be TRBD1 (5 bases). Trimming cost V 7 bases and J 3 bases, with 11 bases left between them. Germline CDR1 SGHKS, CDR2 YYEKEE (reference sequence). The CDR3 is 13 residues long. DNA for the CDR3: TGTGCCAGCGGGGCCAGCCCCAATCAGCCCCAGCATTTT. As protein: CASGASPNQPQHF.

The CDR3 DNA is TGTGCCAGCAGCTTGGTCCCGCAGGGCCCGATAGTTCAAGAGACCCAGTACTTC. Protein: CASSLVPQGPIVQETQYF. The chain couples TRBV5-5 to TRBJ2-5; a possible D gene is TRBD1 (5 bases). Germline assignment: CDR1 SGHKS and CDR2 YYEKEE (reference sequence). Trimming pared 0 bases from V and 2 bases from J, leaving 20 bases between. The CDR3 consists of 18 residues. The complete variable domain, with remaining parts taken from reference TRBV5-5 and TRBJ2-5, reads DAGVTQSPTHLIKTRGQQVTLRCSPISGHKSVSWYQQVLGQGPQFIFQYYEKEERGRGNFPDRFSARQFPNYSSELNVNALLLGDSALYLCASSLVPQGPIVQETQYFGPGTRLLVL.

This clone turned up a few times. The V and J genes are TRBV7-9 and TRBJ1-2, with 7 nucleotides matching TRBD1. The CDR3 extends over 17 amino acids. CDR1 and CDR2 from the germline V gene are SEHNR and FQNEAQ (reference sequence). The J segment lost 2 bases and the V segment lost 4 bases, leaving 13 bases of the junction unmatched. Here the CDR3 DNA reads TGTGCCAGCAGCTCTACCAAACCCGACAGGGCCAACTATGGCTACACCTTC. Translated, it gives CASSSTKPDRANYGYTF.

The rearrangement links TRBV7-9 to TRBJ2-6; D is ambiguous. CDR3 length: 17 amino acids. From germline, CDR1 is SEHNR and CDR2 FQNEAQ (reference sequence). V shed 6 bases and J shed 0 bases, with 15 bases lying between them. CDR3 residues: CASSRTLSFSGANVLTF. The CDR3 bases are TGTGCCAGCAGTCGTACCCTGAGTTTCTCTGGGGCCAACGTCCTGACTTTC.

CDR3 coding DNA: TGTGCCAGCAGCGTACAGGGTTCAGATACGCAGTATTTT. It specifies CASSVQGSDTQYF. V gene TRBV11-3 combines with J gene TRBJ2-3; D perhaps matches TRBD1 (6 bases). The V end lost 5 bases, the J end lost 4 bases, and 10 bases lay between the germline ends. Germline values: CDR1 SGHNT, CDR2 YENEEA. The CDR3 totals 13 residues.

The chain links TRBV6-1 to TRBJ2-1, with 12 bases fitting TRBD2. CDR1 MNHNS and CDR2 SASEGT come from the germline V gene. The CDR3 runs 17 residues. V was pared by 4 bases and J by 6 bases, with 10 bases of the junction left unmatched. This CDR3 is CASSGGLAGYQGNEQFF. CDR3 in DNA: TGTGCCAGCAGTGGAGGACTAGCGGGGTATCAAGGCAATGAGCAGTTCTTC.

The chain uses TRBV3-1 (or the pseudogene TRBV3-2) and TRBJ2-7; the match to TRBD1 covers 9 bases. Trimming cost V 4 bases and J 4 bases; bases outside gene matches: 8. The CDR3 totals 15 residues. Germline CDR1 LGHDT, CDR2 YNNKEL (reference sequence). The CDR3 is CASSRWGGQGYEQYF. CDR3 DNA sequence: TGTGCCAGCAGCCGCTGGGGGGGACAGGGTTACGAGCAGTACTTC.

The rearrangement uses TRBV7-2 and TRBJ1-1; the D is unclear. From germline, CDR1 is SGHTA and CDR2 FQGNSA. This CDR3 spans 14 amino acids. V was clipped by 4 bases and J by 1 base, with 10 bases between them. The CDR3 loop is CASSSSPGNTEAFF. CDR3 DNA sequence: TGTGCCAGCAGCTCCTCGCCAGGGAACACTGAAGCTTTCTTT.

CDR3 in DNA: TGTGCCAGCAGCGCCCCAACCGTTAGCGGGGGGGCTGGGGAGCAGTTCTTC. This gives the protein CASSAPTVSGGAGEQFF. The chain links TRBV7-3 to TRBJ2-1, with 11 bases aligning to TRBD2. The CDR3 totals 17 residues. CDR1 SGHTA and CDR2 FQGTGA come from the germline V gene. The trim removed 5 bases at V and 10 bases at J, leaving 16 bases unmatched.

The chain combines TRBV2 with TRBJ2-5, with TRBD2 identical over 10 bases. Trimming at V came to 7 bases and at J to 5 bases, leaving 7 bases not matched to a gene. CDR1 and CDR2 from the germline V gene are SNHLY and FYNNEI. The CDR3 is 14 residues long. CDR3: CASNPLAGRETQYF. The CDR3 region has the DNA TGTGCCAGCAACCCACTAGCGGGACGCGAGACCCAGTACTTC.

The chain has TRBV19 and TRBJ1-5, with TRBD1 as a possible D gene (5 bases). Trimming shortened V by 7 bases and J by 6 bases, and 13 bases separated the two germline ends. CDR3 length: 13 amino acids. The germline V gene has CDR1 LNHDA and CDR2 SQIVND (reference sequence). The CDR3 region is CASNQGFSQPQHF. The CDR3 region has the DNA TGTGCCAGTAATCAGGGATTTAGTCAGCCCCAGCATTTT.

This rearrangement joins TRBV3-1 (or the pseudogene TRBV3-2) to TRBJ2-1, with D perhaps TRBD2 (6 bases). Trimming removed 3 bases from V and 0 bases from J, with 9 bases in between. This CDR3 has 15 residues. Germline V gene data show CDR1 as LGHDT and CDR2 as YNNKEL (reference sequence). DNA for the CDR3: TGTGCCAGCAGCCATTTGACTAGCTCCTACAATGAGCAGTTCTTC. Translated, it gives CASSHLTSSYNEQFF.

The chain uses TRBV6-5 and TRBJ1-1; unclear D gene. Trimming left V 7 bases short and J 1 base short, with 7 bases between. The germline V gene encodes CDR1 MNHEY and CDR2 SVGAGI. The CDR3 is 12 residues long. CDR3 nucleotide sequence: TGTGCCAGCACCCTGAGGAACACTGAAGCTTTCTTT. This gives the protein CASTLRNTEAFF.

CDR3 DNA sequence: TGTGCCACCAGCAGAGAGGGGTCCGGGACTAACTATGGCTACACCTTC. Its protein is CATSREGSGTNYGYTF. The rearrangement joins TRBV15 to TRBJ1-2; D is unclear. The V end lost 0 bases, the J end lost 0 bases, and 11 bases lay between the germline ends. CDR3 size: 16 residues. Germline-derived CDR1 and CDR2 are LNHNV and YYDKDF (reference sequence).

The chain recombines TRBV7-9 with TRBJ2-1; TRBD1 matches at 7 bases. V trimming: 2 bases; J trimming: 9 bases; junction bases outside the gene matches: 7. CDR1 and CDR2 from the germline V gene are SEHNR and FQNEAQ (reference sequence). This CDR3 contains 14 residues. The CDR3 DNA sequence: TGTGCCAGCAGCTTAACGATAGGGGGCGGTGAGCAGTTCTTC. This encodes CASSLTIGGGEQFF.

The chain combines TRBV6-6 with TRBJ1-1, with D tentatively TRBD1 (5 bases). The length of the CDR3 is 15 residues. The ends were cut back, 6 bases at V and 4 bases at J, with 18 bases in the middle. In germline, CDR1 is MNHNY, CDR2 SVGAGI (reference sequence). Here the CDR3 DNA reads TGTGCCAGCAGCCCCTCGTTGGGGGAGGGCACTGAAGCTTTCTTT. Translated, it gives CASSPSLGEGTEAFF.

This clone was counted only a few times. The chain couples TRBV6-5 to TRBJ1-5; 7 positions agree with TRBD1. The V gene's germline CDR1 is MNHEY and CDR2 SVGAGI. V lost 6 bases and J lost 3; bases outside the gene matches: 2. CDR3 length: 13 amino acids. DNA for the CDR3: TGTGCCAGCAGGGGACAGTTCAATCAGCCCCAGCATTTT. This codes for CASRGQFNQPQHF.

The V gene is TRBV15, the J gene TRBJ2-1, with D unclear. The CDR3 contains 16 residues. The germline V gene encodes CDR1 LNHNV and CDR2 YYDKDF (reference sequence). Deletions cut 1 base from V and 8 bases from J, with 18 bases between. CDR3 in amino acids: CATSRGDPIGHDEQFF. Written as DNA, the CDR3 is TGTGCCACCAGCAGAGGAGATCCCATCGGTCATGATGAGCAGTTCTTC.

V is TRBV3-1 (or the pseudogene TRBV3-2) and J is TRBJ2-5; D is uncertain. This CDR3 spans 13 amino acids. In germline, CDR1 is LGHDT, CDR2 YNNKEL (reference sequence). V shed 8 bases and J shed 1 base, with 11 bases lying between them. The CDR3 loop reads CASRPELQETQYF. As DNA, the CDR3 is TGTGCCAGCCGCCCTGAGCTCCAAGAGACCCAGTACTTC.

The chain recombines TRBV7-3 with TRBJ2-5, with unresolved D. The CDR3 loop spans 13 amino acids. The V gene's germline CDR1 is SGHTA and CDR2 FQGTGA. V shed 2 bases and J shed 2 bases, with 6 bases lying between them. The CDR3, as DNA: TGTGCCAGCAGCTTATACCTACAAGAGACCCAGTACTTC. Amino acid sequence: CASSLYLQETQYF.

This clone came up once. The rearrangement joins TRBV5-6 to TRBJ1-1; D remains unclear. Trimming removed 4 bases from V and 3 bases from J, with 13 bases in between. Germline CDR1 is SGHDT and CDR2 is YYEEEE. The CDR3 runs to 14 residues. The CDR3 DNA sequence: TGTGCCAGCAGCCAAATGCGTGTGCACACTGAAGCTTTCTTT. This codes for CASSQMRVHTEAFF.

The chain couples TRBV15 to TRBJ2-5; 12 nucleotides match TRBD1. The ends lost 3 bases at V and 5 bases at J; junction bases unmatched: 4. Per the germline V gene, CDR1 is LNHNV and CDR2 is YYDKDF (reference sequence). The CDR3 is made up of 15 amino acids. The CDR3 DNA is TGTGCCACCAGCAGGGGACAGGGGGCGCGTGAGACCCAGTACTTC. Translation gives CATSRGQGARETQYF.

This clone has just one count. The chain couples TRBV12-5 to TRBJ2-5; D unresolved. V lost 2 bases and J lost 4, with 8 bases in between. The CDR3 has 13 residues. Looked up from germline, CDR1 is LGHNT and CDR2 is FRNRAP. The CDR3 spells CASGLWPGETQYF. The CDR3 nucleotides are TGTGCTAGTGGTTTGTGGCCGGGAGAGACCCAGTACTTC.